This T cell receptor beta chain was captured by sequencing in a study of radiation and T cells in renal cell carcinoma. This clone was counted between two and nine times. The treatment here: treatment-naive control, cytoreductive nephrectomy. TCRdb's copy holds only in-frame clones and misses some; the assay was immunoSEQ multiplex PCR. The data contain roughly 20,000 clones, approximately 59% of them singletons. The V gene end was trimmed by 4 bases and the J gene end by 0 bases; junction bases not matched to a gene: 2. The CDR3 is made up of 14 amino acids. Germline V gene lookup returns CDR1 MNHEY and CDR2 SVGAGI.

This sequence joins TRBV6-5 and TRBJ1-2, with 7 nucleotides matching TRBD1. This clonotype originated in a man aged 50-60 years with renal cell carcinoma. The starting material was tumor tissue, obtained from a patient whose treatment was nephrectomy without radiotherapy. In nucleotides, the CDR3 is TGTGCCAGCAGTTTGACAGGGCCTAACTATGGCTACACCTTC. This sequence encodes CASSLTGPNYGYTF.